This T cell receptor (beta chain) originates from a study of early T cells in non-severe SARS-CoV-2 infection. This clonotype was detected ten times or more. As yet, its antigen is unknown. Individual cDNA molecules carried attached unique molecular identifiers. TCRdb called the 5' RACE reads again in MiXCR, with one record for every CDR3 protein. This table has around 70,000 distinct CDR3 sequences, over 9% appearing once. The CDR3 is 13 residues long. Germline V gives CDR1 SQVTM, CDR2 ANQGSEA. Trimming shortened V by 6 bases and J by 0 bases, and 11 bases separated the two germline ends. Study-wide results and limits: VDJdb matching, biased toward anti-spike CD8 responses, missed private and CD4 specificities.

The sequence was collected from an adult who was a healthcare worker with PCR-confirmed SARS-CoV-2 infection or an uninfected control (not recorded which). J is TRBJ1-1 and V is TRBV29-1; TRBD1 might be the D (5 bases). Input material: whole blood. This chain's CDR3 is CSVLQTVNTEAFF. CDR3 nucleotide sequence: TGCAGCGTCCTTCAGACAGTGAACACTGAAGCTTTCTTT.